This TCR beta chain emerged from a study of blood T cells in healthy people across ages. Study summary: Template switching picked up about one barcoded beta molecule for each two T cells.

Next came a second PCR, run for about 7 to 12 cycles, which used a sample-barcoded 5' primer along with a J-beta primer mix. Each TCR beta cDNA got a 12-nucleotide random molecular identifier. The study obtained at least 3 million CDR3-containing paired-end reads from every sample. TCRdb ran MiXCR on the 5' RACE reads and lists one entry per CDR3 protein. The profile shows 1.5 million to 2 million distinct CDR3 sequences, 30% to 35% of them singletons. The CDR3 extends over 13 amino acids. Trimming cost V 0 bases and J 7 bases, with 10 bases left between them. Per the germline V gene, CDR1 is GTSNPN and CDR2 is SVGIG (reference sequence).

The genes are TRBV30 and TRBJ2-1; tentative D call: TRBD2 (6 bases). The source of this sequence is a woman aged 30 to 39 in good health. The material sequenced was blood. DNA of the CDR3: TGTGCCTGGAGTGTACTGCGGGATAATGAGCAGTTCTTC. It encodes CAWSVLRDNEQFF.